These 8 T cell receptor beta chains were all obtained from the same sample, sequenced in a study of shared clonotypes between healthy human individuals. The method was immunoSEQ multiplex PCR; TCRdb's version includes in-frame clones alone and lacks a portion of them. The sample shows 800,000 to 1,200,000 clones, about 84% of them seen only once. The sequenced sample consisted of memory CD4+ T cells from PBMCs. Subset meaning: CD45RA-negative fraction. These TCRs come from a man aged 18 to 30 in good health. Some clones in this sample may be carry-over from other donors' samples.

The rearrangement uses TRBV29-1 and TRBJ2-1; 11 positions match TRBD1. Germline assignment: CDR1 SQVTM and CDR2 ANQGSEA. V was clipped by 7 bases and J by 8 bases; unmatched bases: 4. The CDR3 is made up of 12 amino acids. The chain's CDR3 is CSGGQGEHEQFF. CDR3 DNA: TGCAGCGGGGGACAGGGGGAGCATGAGCAGTTCTTC.

This clone has only one observation. The chain joins TRBV25-1 to TRBJ2-7; D call uncertain. This CDR3 comprises 13 residues. With 6 bases removed from V and 3 bases from J, the gap between germline ends came to 12 bases. Germline V CDR1 and CDR2: MGHDK, SYGVNS. CDR3 sequence: CASRAPIDYEQYF. The CDR3 DNA reads TGTGCCAGCAGGGCCCCGATAGACTACGAGCAGTACTTC.

The V gene is TRBV29-1, the J gene TRBJ1-2, with 9 bases that match TRBD1. The CDR3 covers 12 residues. Trimming took 6 bases from V and 4 from J; bases not matched to a gene: 3. Looked up from germline, CDR1 is SQVTM and CDR2 is ANQGSEA. The CDR3 DNA follows: TGCAGCGTCTTGGACAGGGGCTATGGCTACACCTTC. Translating it yields CSVLDRGYGYTF.

The rearrangement joins TRBV5-1 to TRBJ1-1; possibly TRBD1 for D (5 bases). Deletions cut 0 bases from V and 4 bases from J, with 10 bases between. Per the germline V gene, CDR1 is SGHRS and CDR2 is YFSETQ. The CDR3 contains 14 residues. The chain's CDR3 is CASSLGQYGTEAFF. The CDR3 DNA follows: TGCGCCAGCAGCTTGGGACAGTATGGCACTGAAGCTTTCTTT.

This clone was seen a handful of times. The gene calls are TRBV28 and TRBJ2-5; the D gene could be TRBD1 or TRBD2 (5 bases each). Germline V lookup: CDR1 MDHEN, CDR2 SYDVKM. The CDR3 runs to 15 residues. Deletions cut 5 bases from V and 4 bases from J, with 17 bases between. The CDR3 coding sequence is TGTGCCAGCAGTCCCATGAGGGGTAGTGGAGAGACCCAGTACTTC. This encodes CASSPMRGSGETQYF. Full variable domain (missing parts from reference TRBV28 and TRBJ2-5): DVKVTQSSRYLVKRTGEKVFLECVQDMDHENMFWYRQDPGLGLRLIYFSYDVKMKEKGDIPEGYSVSREKKERFSLILESASTNQTSMYLCASSPMRGSGETQYFGPGTRLLVL.

The V call is TRBV4-1, the J call TRBJ1-2, with D maybe TRBD1 (5 bases). This CDR3 comprises 14 residues. Germline assignment: CDR1 MGHRA and CDR2 YSYEKL. Trimming stripped 4 bases from V and 6 bases from J, with 15 bases between. DNA for the CDR3: TGCGCCAGCAGCCTCGGACGCGAGGGGAATGGCTACACCTTC. Protein sequence: CASSLGREGNGYTF.

The V and J genes are TRBV19 and TRBJ2-2, with D hard to call. The V gene's germline CDR1 is LNHDA and CDR2 SQIVND (reference sequence). Trimming stripped 6 bases from V and 3 bases from J, with 11 bases between. The CDR3 covers 14 residues. The CDR3 DNA is TGTGCCAGTAGCCTCGGACGGCACACCGGGGAGCTGTTTTTT. This sequence encodes CASSLGRHTGELFF. Supplemented by reference TRBV19 and TRBJ2-2, the full variable domain reads DGGITQSPKYLFRKEGQNVTLSCEQNLNHDAMYWYRQDPGQGLRLIYYSQIVNDFQKGDIAEGYSVSREKKESFPLTVTSAQKNPTAFYLCASSLGRHTGELFFGEGSRLTVL.

The chain carries TRBV5-1 and TRBJ1-1; D perhaps matches TRBD1 (6 bases). The CDR3 length is 15 residues. Germline V gives CDR1 SGHRS, CDR2 YFSETQ. With 6 bases removed from V and 1 base from J, the gap between germline ends came to 16 bases. The CDR3 DNA sequence: TGCGCCAGCACCCCCCTCCCGGGACAGAACACTGAAGCTTTCTTT. Amino acids: CASTPLPGQNTEAFF.